A selection of T cell receptor beta chains follows, all from one sample in a study of a mutant IDH1 vaccine in newly diagnosed glioma. Some clones are missing from TCRdb's copy, which holds only in-frame ones; the method was immunoSEQ multiplex PCR. The sample contains approximately 60,000 clones, roughly 80% of which appear only once. These TCRs' antigens remain unknown. Here the sequenced sample was PBMCs, taken from a glioma patient whose treatment included an IDH1 peptide vaccine. These receptors all stem from a man aged 25-45 years with glioma. CDR3s include the opening cysteine and the closing phenylalanine or tryptophan. A D gene is named only where the DNA matches it firmly. Size is omitted from some rows. Given values are once, few, many or a class for expanded clones.

CDR3aa: CASSGGTLAGLSNQPQHF; CDR3nt: TGTGCCAGCAGTGGGGGGACACTAGCTGGCCTTAGCAATCAGCCCCAGCATTTT; d_gene: -; abundance: -; j_gene: TRBJ1-5; v_gene: TRBV6-1
CDR3aa: CASSPRASGPFQETQYF; CDR3nt: TGTGCCAGCAGTCCTCGGGCTAGCGGGCCGTTCCAAGAGACCCAGTACTTC; d_gene: TRBD2; abundance: -; j_gene: TRBJ2-5; v_gene: TRBV28
CDR3aa: CASSHRDRKPPNTEAFF; CDR3nt: TGTGCCAGCAGCCACAGGGACAGGAAGCCCCCGAACACTGAAGCTTTCTTT; d_gene: TRBD1; abundance: few; j_gene: TRBJ1-1; v_gene: TRBV2
CDR3aa: CASSQQENQPQHF; CDR3nt: TGTGCCAGCAGCCAACAGGAGAATCAGCCCCAGCATTTT; d_gene: -; abundance: -; j_gene: TRBJ1-5; v_gene: TRBV16
CDR3aa: CASSGGNTNYGYTF; CDR3nt: TGTGCCAGCAGTGGCGGCAATACTAACTATGGCTACACCTTC; d_gene: -; abundance: -; j_gene: TRBJ1-2; v_gene: TRBV25-1
CDR3aa: CASSQDRALRDNEQFF; CDR3nt: TGCGCCAGCAGCCAAGACAGGGCCCTTCGCGACAATGAGCAGTTCTTC; d_gene: -; abundance: -; j_gene: TRBJ2-1; v_gene: TRBV4-1
CDR3aa: CASSINGRNYGYTF; CDR3nt: TGTGCCAGTAGTATTAACGGAAGAAACTATGGCTACACCTTC; d_gene: -; abundance: -; j_gene: TRBJ1-2; v_gene: TRBV19
CDR3aa: CASSQQAGTYVPYEQYF; CDR3nt: TGCGCCAGCAGCCAGCAGGCCGGGACATATGTACCCTACGAGCAGTACTTC; d_gene: -; abundance: -; j_gene: TRBJ2-7; v_gene: TRBV4-1
CDR3aa: CASSLSEHTSTDTQYF; CDR3nt: TGTGCCAGCAGCTTGAGCGAGCATACTAGCACAGATACGCAGTATTTT; d_gene: -; abundance: -; j_gene: TRBJ2-3; v_gene: TRBV5-5
CDR3aa: CASSPLAGQGSLPQHF; CDR3nt: TGTGCCAGCAGTCCCCTAGCGGGACAGGGGTCTTTGCCCCAGCATTTT; d_gene: TRBD1; abundance: -; j_gene: TRBJ1-5; v_gene: TRBV28
CDR3aa: CASSKGGSIYEQYF; CDR3nt: TGTGCCAGCAGCAAGGGGGGCAGCATCTACGAGCAGTACTTC; d_gene: -; abundance: -; j_gene: TRBJ2-7; v_gene: TRBV5-4
CDR3aa: CASSFLGKNYEQYF; CDR3nt: TGTGCCAGCAGTTTTTTGGGCAAAAACTACGAGCAGTACTTC; d_gene: -; abundance: -; j_gene: TRBJ2-7; v_gene: TRBV28
CDR3aa: CASSLVGIHEQFF; CDR3nt: TGCGCCAGCAGCTTGGTTGGAATCCATGAGCAGTTCTTC; d_gene: -; abundance: -; j_gene: TRBJ2-1; v_gene: TRBV5-1
CDR3aa: CASSRFRSQETQYF; CDR3nt: TGCGCCAGCAGCCGGTTCCGATCGCAAGAGACCCAGTACTTC; d_gene: -; abundance: -; j_gene: TRBJ2-5; v_gene: TRBV4-1
CDR3aa: CASSLATGSNTGELFF; CDR3nt: TGCGCCAGCAGCTTGGCGACAGGGTCGAACACCGGGGAGCTGTTTTTT; d_gene: TRBD1; abundance: -; j_gene: TRBJ2-2; v_gene: TRBV5-1
CDR3aa: CSGTLRRENTEAFF; CDR3nt: TGCAGCGGGACCCTCCGACGGGAGAACACTGAAGCTTTCTTT; d_gene: -; abundance: -; j_gene: TRBJ1-1; v_gene: TRBV29-1
CDR3aa: CASSTLGAGANVLTF; CDR3nt: TGTGCCAGCAGCACTCTGGGCGCTGGGGCCAACGTCCTGACTTTC; d_gene: -; abundance: -; j_gene: TRBJ2-6; v_gene: TRBV13
CDR3aa: CASSLRGSEQFF; CDR3nt: TGTGCCAGCAGCTTACGAGGCAGTGAGCAGTTCTTC; d_gene: -; abundance: -; j_gene: TRBJ2-1; v_gene: TRBV11-2
CDR3aa: CASSLGPGGLTGELFF; CDR3nt: TGTGCCAGCAGCTTAGGGCCAGGGGGCCTTACCGGGGAGCTGTTTTTT; d_gene: TRBD1; abundance: -; j_gene: TRBJ2-2; v_gene: TRBV7-2
CDR3aa: CASSLTRLSSGGSSYEQYF; CDR3nt: TGCGCCAGCAGCCTTACTAGGCTATCTAGCGGGGGGTCCTCCTACGAGCAGTACTTC; d_gene: TRBD2; abundance: once; j_gene: TRBJ2-7; v_gene: TRBV4-1
CDR3aa: CASSHRTGGTGELFF; CDR3nt: TGTGCCAGCTCCCACAGGACAGGGGGCACCGGGGAGCTGTTTTTT; d_gene: TRBD1; abundance: -; j_gene: TRBJ2-2; v_gene: TRBV18
CDR3aa: CASSGPPSYEQYF; CDR3nt: TGTGCCAGTAGTGGGCCGCCCTCCTACGAGCAGTACTTC; d_gene: -; abundance: -; j_gene: TRBJ2-7; v_gene: TRBV19
CDR3aa: CASSLKGNSNTEAFF; CDR3nt: TGTGCCAGCAGTTTGAAAGGGAATTCGAACACTGAAGCTTTCTTT; d_gene: -; abundance: once; j_gene: TRBJ1-1; v_gene: TRBV28
CDR3aa: CASSEGRKNYGYTF; CDR3nt: TGTGCCAGCAGCGAGGGACGGAAGAACTATGGCTACACCTTC; d_gene: -; abundance: once; j_gene: TRBJ1-2; v_gene: TRBV9
CDR3aa: CASSLSGTRNNEQFF; CDR3nt: TGCGCCAGCAGCCTAAGCGGGACTAGGAACAATGAGCAGTTCTTC; d_gene: TRBD2; abundance: -; j_gene: TRBJ2-1; v_gene: TRBV5-1
CDR3aa: CASSLGDSSYEQYF; CDR3nt: TGCGCCAGCAGCTTGGGGGACAGCTCCTACGAGCAGTACTTC; d_gene: TRBD1; abundance: once; j_gene: TRBJ2-7; v_gene: TRBV5-1
CDR3aa: CASSLGTGGSPLHF; CDR3nt: TGTGCCAGCAGTTTGGGGACAGGGGGATCACCCCTCCACTTT; d_gene: TRBD1; abundance: -; j_gene: TRBJ1-6; v_gene: TRBV6-5
CDR3aa: CSVRGRTGAGETQYF; CDR3nt: TGCAGCGTCAGGGGAAGGACAGGGGCCGGGGAGACCCAGTACTTC; d_gene: TRBD1; abundance: -; j_gene: TRBJ2-5; v_gene: TRBV29-1
CDR3aa: CASRVRQVLDRGDQPQHF; CDR3nt: TGTGCCAGCAGGGTCAGACAGGTTCTGGACAGGGGTGATCAGCCCCAGCATTTT; d_gene: TRBD1; abundance: -; j_gene: TRBJ1-5; v_gene: TRBV28
CDR3aa: CSVEVGRFQETQYF; CDR3nt: TGCAGCGTTGAAGTGGGGCGATTCCAAGAGACCCAGTACTTC; d_gene: -; abundance: few; j_gene: TRBJ2-5; v_gene: TRBV29-1
CDR3aa: CASSLRVGKYTF; CDR3nt: TGTGCCAGCAGTCTAAGGGTGGGAAAGTACACCTTC; d_gene: -; abundance: -; j_gene: TRBJ1-2; v_gene: TRBV28
CDR3aa: CASSPLRAGESYEQYF; CDR3nt: TGTGCCAGCTCACCACTGAGGGCAGGAGAATCCTACGAGCAGTACTTC; d_gene: -; abundance: -; j_gene: TRBJ2-7; v_gene: TRBV18
CDR3aa: CASRTDRGLNSPLHF; CDR3nt: TGTGCCAGCAGAACCGACAGGGGGTTGAATTCACCCCTCCACTTT; d_gene: TRBD1; abundance: few; j_gene: TRBJ1-6; v_gene: TRBV11-2
CDR3aa: CASSGSSGGNNEQFF; CDR3nt: TGTGCCAGCAGTGGGTCTAGCGGGGGGAACAATGAGCAGTTCTTC; d_gene: TRBD2; abundance: -; j_gene: TRBJ2-1; v_gene: TRBV6-4
CDR3aa: CASSFWGQSYNEQFF; CDR3nt: TGTGCCAGCAGTTTTTGGGGACAGTCCTACAATGAGCAGTTCTTC; d_gene: TRBD1; abundance: -; j_gene: TRBJ2-1; v_gene: TRBV28